This T cell receptor (beta chain) is drawn from a study of CD8 T cells in ankylosing spondylitis (dated by TCRdb to about 2017). Regarding the complete study: T cell receptor beta repertoires were profiled in healthy donors and ankylosing spondylitis patients so that disease-linked TCR variants could be found. In total, the full study cohort was made up of nearly 110 healthy donors and 25 ankylosing spondylitis patients. Peripheral blood samples were taken, and synovial fluid was additionally collected from ankylosing spondylitis patients. Overall study outcomes, separate from this receptor: Blood from ankylosing spondylitis patients appeared to be characterized by a TCR beta motif made up of seven or eight highly homologous amino acid variants. The disease-linked clones had a CD8+ phenotype and were found at relatively low frequencies in peripheral blood. Significant enrichment of the disease-linked clones was reported in matched synovial fluid samples from ankylosing spondylitis patients. Some motif variants were previously reported in synovial fluid and blood of reactive arthritis patients, suggesting common disease-initiation mechanisms.

The table lists this clonotype with many counts. What antigen it recognizes has not been identified. Per-base quality was not reported, and no clone a single base away is much larger than it. The CDR3 covers 13 residues, taking in both the cysteine and the phenylalanine. Kept here is only the CDR3 DNA, which spans 39 bases and is read in frame from base 1. The junction shows trimming of 2 bases on V and 5 bases on J, plus 6 bases between the germline ends. Via the germline V gene (reference sequence), CDR1 is LGHDT and CDR2 YNNKEL. Instrument on record: Illumina HiSeq 2500. TCR beta libraries were prepared by quantitative 5'-RACE with molecular barcodes. The authors' analysis ran thus. A new computational method, built on a probabilistic model of VDJ rearrangement, was used to identify disease-linked TCR variants. TCRdb passed the public sequencing reads through fastp at Q25 and MiXCR, retaining productive beta sequences. Entries that share a CDR3 protein sequence are merged under the most common genes and DNA. TCRdb, rather than the study authors, made the V and J calls. The sample includes hundreds of thousands of distinct CDR3 sequences, with over 9.5% observed a single time. Of the sample, 21% falls within the top ten clones.

The origin of this receptor is a male donor with ankylosing spondylitis or in good health (not recorded which). Sample: blood, either unsorted or a sorted T cell fraction (not recorded which). The rearranged chain carries TRBV3-1 and TRBJ2-2; too little of a D gene remains to name it. CDR3 region: CASSQSRTGELFF. The sequence in DNA is TGTGCCAGCAGCCAAAGCCGAACCGGGGAGCTGTTTTTT.